These 14 T cell receptor beta chains were sequenced from one sample in a study of T cell responses to AZD1222 COVID-19 vaccine. TCRdb's copy holds only in-frame clones and misses some; the assay was immunoSEQ multiplex PCR. The table shows approximately 75,000 clones, with roughly 88% occurring only once. Specimen: peripheral blood, collected 28 days after the second AZD1222 dose. All receptors derive from an adult who received the AZD1222 COVID-19 vaccine.

The rearrangement joins TRBV3-1 (or the pseudogene TRBV3-2) to TRBJ1-4; D is possibly TRBD1 (5 bases). V was cut by 4 bases and J by 8 bases, with 17 bases left in between. The CDR3 contains 15 residues. Germline V CDR1 and CDR2: LGHDT, YNNKEL (reference sequence). Written as DNA, the CDR3 is TGTGCCAGCAGCCCATCCGTCAACAGGAAAGAAAAACTGTTTTTT. It yields the protein CASSPSVNRKEKLFF.

A few counts support this clone. CDR3 coding DNA: TGTGCCAGCAGCTTGGGGGGACAGATTTACGAGCAGTACTTC. Its translation: CASSLGGQIYEQYF. V gene TRBV5-6 combines with J gene TRBJ2-7; TRBD1 matches 7 bases. The CDR3 is 14 residues long. Germline values: CDR1 SGHDT, CDR2 YYEEEE. Trimming at V came to 0 bases and at J to 4 bases, leaving 4 bases not matched to a gene.

The rearrangement links TRBV7-6 to TRBJ2-3; 9 nucleotides line up with TRBD2. Germline CDR1 reads SGHVS; CDR2 reads FNYEAQ. The ends lost 6 bases at V and 2 bases at J; junction bases unmatched: 3. The CDR3 is 14 residues long. Written as DNA, the CDR3 is TGTGCCAGCAGTTCTAGCGGGGTCACAGATACGCAGTATTTT. This sequence encodes CASSSSGVTDTQYF. Full variable domain (outside the CDR3, taken from reference TRBV7-6 and TRBJ2-3): GAGVSQSPRYKVTKRGQDVALRCDPISGHVSLYWYRQALGQGPEFLTYFNYEAQQDKSGLPNDRFSAERPEGSISTLTIQRTEQRDSAMYRCASSSSGVTDTQYFGPGTRLTVL.

In DNA form, the CDR3 reads TGTGCCAGCAATGGGGAATCAGATACGCAGTATTTT. Its translation: CASNGESDTQYF. The rearrangement links TRBV6-5 to TRBJ2-3; D remains ambiguous. The V end lost 7 bases, the J end lost 4 bases, and 9 bases lay between the germline ends. This CDR3 spans 12 amino acids. Germline V gene data show CDR1 as MNHEY and CDR2 as SVGAGI.

V is TRBV3-1 (or the pseudogene TRBV3-2) and J is TRBJ2-1; 7 bases fit TRBD2. The J segment lost 8 bases and the V segment lost 4 bases, leaving 5 bases of the junction unmatched. The CDR3 contains 13 residues. Per germline, CDR1 LGHDT and CDR2 YNNKEL (reference sequence). The CDR3 nucleotides read TGTGCCAGCAGCCCGGGGGGTAGCGATGAGCAGTTCTTC. This sequence encodes CASSPGGSDEQFF.

The chain has TRBV6-1 and TRBJ2-7, with D maybe TRBD1 (5 bases). V was shortened by 3 bases and J by 2 bases, with 17 bases between the two germline ends. The V gene's germline CDR1 is MNHNS and CDR2 SASEGT. The CDR3 is 16 residues long. DNA of the CDR3: TGTGCCAGCAGTGACCCCTGGACAAAAACCCCCTACGAGCAGTACTTC. Protein product: CASSDPWTKTPYEQYF.

This rearrangement joins TRBV18 to TRBJ1-2, with 7 bases lining up with TRBD1. CDR1 is KGHSH and CDR2 is LQKENI in the germline V gene. Trimming removed 3 bases from V and 6 bases from J; junction bases left unmatched: 7. The CDR3 extends over 14 amino acids. DNA of the CDR3: TGTGCCAGCTCACCGACAGGGCGTCAGGATGGCTACACCTTC. Translation: CASSPTGRQDGYTF.

This clone appeared a single time. J is TRBJ1-1 and V is TRBV5-6; 7 bases match TRBD1. Germline-derived CDR1 and CDR2 are SGHDT and YYEEEE. Unmatched junction bases numbered 10, after V lost 2 bases and J lost 3 bases. The CDR3 is 16 residues long. For the CDR3, the DNA is TGTGCCAGCAGCTTCGGACAGGCGCAGGGCCACACTGAAGCTTTCTTT. Translated, it gives CASSFGQAQGHTEAFF.

V is TRBV6-5 and J is TRBJ1-5; tentative D call: TRBD1 (5 bases). This CDR3 contains 14 residues. V was cut by 6 bases and J by 6 bases, with 15 bases left in between. The germline V gene has CDR1 MNHEY and CDR2 SVGAGI. The CDR3 reads CASRTTVVGQPQHF. CDR3 sequence (DNA): TGTGCCAGCAGAACGACAGTAGTGGGTCAGCCCCAGCATTTT.

V gene TRBV5-1 combines with J gene TRBJ2-6, with 7 bases that match TRBD1. CDR1 is SGHRS, CDR2 YFSETQ, per germline. V dropped 1 base and J dropped 1; count of bases not matched to a gene: 8. This CDR3 is built from 18 residues. CDR3 sequence: CASSLFTGARSGANVLTF. CDR3 nucleotides: TGCGCCAGCAGCTTGTTTACAGGGGCGAGGTCTGGGGCCAACGTCCTGACTTTC.

The V and J genes are TRBV6-2 or TRBV6-3 and TRBJ1-6; a weak D match, TRBD1 (6 bases). V shed 4 bases and J shed 5 bases, with 18 bases lying between them. This CDR3 is built from 17 residues. Germline CDR1 MNHEY, CDR2 SVGEGT. CDR3 nucleotides: TGTGCCAGCAGTTTACCCTCATCCGGGACACATAATTCACCCCTCCACTTT. It is translated as CASSLPSSGTHNSPLHF.

V gene TRBV29-1 combines with J gene TRBJ2-1; 7 bases match TRBD1. The CDR3 covers 12 residues. V trimming: 7 bases; J trimming: 4 bases; junction bases outside the gene matches: 4. The germline V gene encodes CDR1 SQVTM and CDR2 ANQGSEA. CDR3 amino acids: CSAGGQYNEQFF. The CDR3 nucleotides are TGCAGCGCTGGGGGACAGTACAATGAGCAGTTCTTC.

The chain is built from TRBV21-1 and TRBJ2-5; the table calls TRBD2, which could not be checked here. TRBV21-1 is deemed a pseudogene. This CDR3 contains 16 residues. CDR3 sequence: CASSKWTSGVQETQYF. Written as DNA, the CDR3 is TGTGCCAGCAGCAAATGGACTAGCGGGGTCCAAGAGACCCAGTACTTC.

The chain employs TRBV6-5 and TRBJ1-5; maybe TRBD1 (5 bases). CDR1 and CDR2 (germline): MNHEY, SVGAGI. This CDR3 region has 13 residues. V gave up 6 bases and J gave up 9 bases, with 15 bases separating them. Here the CDR3 reads CASRMTAEGPQHF. The CDR3 nucleotides read TGTGCCAGCAGGATGACAGCAGAGGGGCCCCAGCATTTT.